This TCR beta chain appears in the sequencing data of a study of cytomegalovirus exposure and HLA in healthy donors. Study findings and constraints: TCR association rates varied by HLA locus in a later analysis, with DRB1 highest and HLA-C lowest. The authors reported that TCR beta sequences could predict HLA-A and HLA-B alleles. These predictions were accurate for most subjects in the first cohort.

Comment on this clone: Antigen specificity is unknown.

Primers included in the PCR were 60 Vbeta and 13 Jbeta primers. Here immunoSEQ multiplex PCR was the method, and the copy in TCRdb shows in-frame clones only, minus some. The sample shows about 300,000 clones, approximately 90% of them seen only once. The CDR3 spans 16 residues. Germline V CDR1 and CDR2: SGHDT, YYEEEE. Germline trimming cut 0 bases from V and 6 bases from J; bases unmatched to any gene: 8. Donors in the study were healthy people who gave bone marrow. The sequence derives from a man aged 35 to 55 in good health and CMV-seropositive. The V and J genes are TRBV5-6 and TRBJ2-3; 9 bases agree with TRBD2. Sequenced input: PBMCs. CDR3 residues: CASSLVAAGGMDTQYF. CDR3 DNA: TGTGCCAGCAGCTTGGTGGCAGCGGGAGGTATGGATACGCAGTATTTT.